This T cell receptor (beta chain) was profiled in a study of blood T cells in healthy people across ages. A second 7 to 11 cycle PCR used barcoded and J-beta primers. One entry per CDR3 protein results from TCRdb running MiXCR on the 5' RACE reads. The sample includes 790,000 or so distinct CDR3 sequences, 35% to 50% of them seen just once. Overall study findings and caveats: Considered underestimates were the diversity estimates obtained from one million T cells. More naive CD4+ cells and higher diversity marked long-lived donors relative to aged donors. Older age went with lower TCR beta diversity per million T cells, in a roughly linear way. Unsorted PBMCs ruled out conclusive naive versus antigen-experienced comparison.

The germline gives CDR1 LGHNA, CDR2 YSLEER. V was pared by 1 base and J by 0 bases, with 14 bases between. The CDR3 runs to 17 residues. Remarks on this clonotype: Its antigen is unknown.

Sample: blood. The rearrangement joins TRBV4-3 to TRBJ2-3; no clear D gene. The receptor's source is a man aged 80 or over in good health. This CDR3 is CASSQVLGRISTDTQYF. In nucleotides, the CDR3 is TGCGCCAGCAGCCAAGTCCTAGGACGGATAAGCACAGATACGCAGTATTTT.